The clone carrying this T cell receptor beta chain was counted a single time. This record comes from a study of beta chain features in type 1 diabetes. Germline V gene data show CDR1 as SNHLY and CDR2 as FYNNEI. The V segment lost 5 bases and the J segment 4 bases; nucleotides outside the gene matches: 6. The CDR3 loop spans 15 amino acids. Sequenced material consisted of expressed TCRB transcripts (all of the isolated RNA was reverse transcribed). Repertoires were generated with immunoSEQ multiplex PCR, while TCRdb's copy carries only in-frame clones and drops some. The sample includes roughly 170,000 clones, about an eighth of them seen just once.

The source of this sequence is a woman between 18 and 29 years old in good health. Sequencing was done on a sample of central memory CD4+ T cells from blood. The chain combines TRBV2 with TRBJ1-1, with 11 bases identical to TRBD1. The CDR3 DNA reads as TGTGCCAGCAGTTTCAGGACAGGGGGCGGCACTGAAGCTTTCTTT. This gives the protein CASSFRTGGGTEAFF.